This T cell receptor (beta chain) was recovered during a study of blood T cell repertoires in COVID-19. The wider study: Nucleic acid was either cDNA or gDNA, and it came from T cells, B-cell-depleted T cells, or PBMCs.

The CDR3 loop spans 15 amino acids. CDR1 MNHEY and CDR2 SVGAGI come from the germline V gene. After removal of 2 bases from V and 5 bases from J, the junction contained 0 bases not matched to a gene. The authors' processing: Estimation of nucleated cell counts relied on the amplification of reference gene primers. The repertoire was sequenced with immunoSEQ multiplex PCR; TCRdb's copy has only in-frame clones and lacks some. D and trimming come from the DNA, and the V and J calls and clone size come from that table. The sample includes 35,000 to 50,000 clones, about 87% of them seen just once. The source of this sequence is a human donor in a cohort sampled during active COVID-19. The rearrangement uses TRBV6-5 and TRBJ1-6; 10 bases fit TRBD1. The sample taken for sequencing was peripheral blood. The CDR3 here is CASSYGTGDNSPLHF. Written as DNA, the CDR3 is TGTGCCAGCAGTTACGGGACAGGGGATAATTCACCCCTCCACTTT.